This T cell receptor beta chain was recorded in a study of blood T cells in healthy people across ages. Study-level results: Lack of knowledge of donor CMV status possibly confounded expanded clonotype changes.

This CDR3 is 16 amino acids long. Germline V gene sequence: CDR1 SGHRS, CDR2 YFSETQ. V lost 7 bases, J lost 9 bases, and 19 bases stayed unmatched. Next came a second PCR, run for about 7 to 11 cycles, which used a sample-barcoded 5' primer along with a J-beta primer mix. Every molecule of cDNA carried a tag from a template-switch adaptor with 12 random nucleotides. From the 5' RACE reads, TCRdb called clonotypes with MiXCR, one entry per CDR3 protein. The table lists some 730,000 distinct CDR3 sequences, 22% of them singletons. Worth noting for this clonotype: Its antigen remains unidentified.

Source material: blood. The receptor was isolated from a man in his sixties or seventies in good health. The rearrangement joins TRBV5-1 to TRBJ2-1; the match to TRBD2 covers 7 bases. CDR3 region: CASGLGTFLKEAEQFF. CDR3 DNA sequence: TGCGCCAGCGGACTAGGGACGTTTTTAAAGGAGGCTGAGCAGTTCTTC.